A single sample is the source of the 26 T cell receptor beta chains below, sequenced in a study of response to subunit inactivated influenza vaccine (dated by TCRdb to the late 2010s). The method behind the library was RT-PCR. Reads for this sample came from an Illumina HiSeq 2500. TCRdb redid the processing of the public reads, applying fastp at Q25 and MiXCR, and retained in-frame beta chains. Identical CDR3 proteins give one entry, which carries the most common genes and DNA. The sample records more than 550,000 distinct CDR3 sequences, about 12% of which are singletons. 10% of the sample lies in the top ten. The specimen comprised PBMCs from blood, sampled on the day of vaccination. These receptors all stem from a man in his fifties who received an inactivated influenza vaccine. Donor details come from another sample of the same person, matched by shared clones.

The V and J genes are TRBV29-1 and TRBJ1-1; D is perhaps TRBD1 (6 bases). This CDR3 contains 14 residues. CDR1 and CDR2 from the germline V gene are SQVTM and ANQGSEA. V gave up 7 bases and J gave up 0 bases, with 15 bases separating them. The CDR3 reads CSGITGHLNTEAFF. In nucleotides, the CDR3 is TGCAGCGGAATTACGGGACATTTGAACACTGAAGCTTTCTTT.

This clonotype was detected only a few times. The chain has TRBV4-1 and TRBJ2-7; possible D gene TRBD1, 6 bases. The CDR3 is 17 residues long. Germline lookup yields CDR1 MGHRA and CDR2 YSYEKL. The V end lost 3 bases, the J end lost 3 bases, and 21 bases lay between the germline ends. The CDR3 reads CASSQGTGTLKHYEQYF. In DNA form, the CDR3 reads TGCGCCAGCAGCCAGGGAACCGGGACACTTAAACACTACGAGCAGTACTTC.

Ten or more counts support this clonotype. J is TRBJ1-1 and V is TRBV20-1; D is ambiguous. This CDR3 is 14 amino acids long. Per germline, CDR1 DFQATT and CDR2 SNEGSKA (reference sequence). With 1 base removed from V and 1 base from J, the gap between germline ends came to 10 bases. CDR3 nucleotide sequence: TGCAGTGCTAGAGTAGTCGACGGGAACACTGAAGCTTTCTTT. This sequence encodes CSARVVDGNTEAFF.

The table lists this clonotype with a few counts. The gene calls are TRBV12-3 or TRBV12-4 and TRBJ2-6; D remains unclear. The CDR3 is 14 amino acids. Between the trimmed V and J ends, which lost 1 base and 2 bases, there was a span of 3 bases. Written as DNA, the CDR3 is TGTGCCAGCAGTTTAGTGCCTGGGGCCAACGTCCTGACTTTC. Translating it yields CASSLVPGANVLTF.

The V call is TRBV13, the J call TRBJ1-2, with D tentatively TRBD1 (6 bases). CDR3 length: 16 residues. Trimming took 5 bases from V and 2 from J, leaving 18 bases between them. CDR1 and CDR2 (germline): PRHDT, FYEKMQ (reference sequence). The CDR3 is CASSERGALQNYGYTF. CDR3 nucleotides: TGTGCCAGCAGCGAGCGGGGGGCACTACAAAACTATGGCTACACCTTC. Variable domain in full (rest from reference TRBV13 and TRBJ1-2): AAGVIQSPRHLIKEKRETATLKCYPIPRHDTVYWYQQGPGQDPQFLISFYEKMQSDKGSIPDRFSAQQFSDYHSELNMSSLELGDSALYFCASSERGALQNYGYTFGSGTRLTVV.

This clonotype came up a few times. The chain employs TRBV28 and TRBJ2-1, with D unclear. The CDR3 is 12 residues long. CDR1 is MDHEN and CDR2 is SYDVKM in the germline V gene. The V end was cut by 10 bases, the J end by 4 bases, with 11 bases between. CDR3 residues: CATSVGYNEQFF. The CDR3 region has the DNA TGTGCCACCTCAGTGGGTTACAATGAGCAGTTCTTC. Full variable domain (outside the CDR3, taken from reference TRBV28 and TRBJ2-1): DVKVTQSSRYLVKRTGEKVFLECVQDMDHENMFWYRQDPGLGLRLIYFSYDVKMKEKGDIPEGYSVSREKKERFSLILESASTNQTSMYLCATSVGYNEQFFGPGTRLTVL.

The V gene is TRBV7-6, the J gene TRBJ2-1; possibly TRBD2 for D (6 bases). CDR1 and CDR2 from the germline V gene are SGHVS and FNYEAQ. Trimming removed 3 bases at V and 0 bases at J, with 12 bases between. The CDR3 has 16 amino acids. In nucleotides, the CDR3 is TGTGCCAGCAGCTTTGGGGACTCGCCCTCCTACAATGAGCAGTTCTTC. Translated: CASSFGDSPSYNEQFF.

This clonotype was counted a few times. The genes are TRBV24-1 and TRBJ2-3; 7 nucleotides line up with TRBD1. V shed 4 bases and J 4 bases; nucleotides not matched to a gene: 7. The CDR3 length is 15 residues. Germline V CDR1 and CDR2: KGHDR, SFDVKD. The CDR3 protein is CATSDDRVGADTQYF. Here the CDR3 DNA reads TGTGCCACCAGTGACGACAGGGTCGGGGCAGATACGCAGTATTTT.

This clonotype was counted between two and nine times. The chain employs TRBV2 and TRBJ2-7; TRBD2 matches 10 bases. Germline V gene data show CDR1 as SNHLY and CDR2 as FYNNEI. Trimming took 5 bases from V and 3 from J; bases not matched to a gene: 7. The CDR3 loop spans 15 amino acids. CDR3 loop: CASSLRTSGYYEQYF. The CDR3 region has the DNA TGTGCCAGCAGTCTCAGGACTAGCGGTTACTACGAGCAGTACTTC.

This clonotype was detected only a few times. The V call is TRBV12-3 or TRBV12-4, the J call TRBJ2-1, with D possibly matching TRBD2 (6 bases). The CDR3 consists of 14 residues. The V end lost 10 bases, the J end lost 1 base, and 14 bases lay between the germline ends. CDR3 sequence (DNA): TGTGCCACCTCTAGGGAGGCTTCCTACAATGAGCAGTTCTTC. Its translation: CATSREASYNEQFF.

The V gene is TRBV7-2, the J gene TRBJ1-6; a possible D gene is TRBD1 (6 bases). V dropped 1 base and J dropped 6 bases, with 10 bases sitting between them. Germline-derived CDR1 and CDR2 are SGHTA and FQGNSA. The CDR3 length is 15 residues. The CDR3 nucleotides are TGTGCCAGCAGCTTAGTACAGGGAAGTAATTCACCCCTCCACTTT. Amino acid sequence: CASSLVQGSNSPLHF.

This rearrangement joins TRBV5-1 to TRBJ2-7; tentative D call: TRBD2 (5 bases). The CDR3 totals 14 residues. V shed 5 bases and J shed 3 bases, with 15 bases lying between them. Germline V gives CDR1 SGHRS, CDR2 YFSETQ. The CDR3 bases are TGCGCCAGCAGACTGGGAGATGGTAACTACGAGCAGTACTTC. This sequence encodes CASRLGDGNYEQYF.

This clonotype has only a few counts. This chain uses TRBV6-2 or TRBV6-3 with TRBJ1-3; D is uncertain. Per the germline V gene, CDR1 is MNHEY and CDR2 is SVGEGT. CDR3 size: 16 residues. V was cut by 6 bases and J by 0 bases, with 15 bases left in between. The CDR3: CASRRAARGSGNTIYF. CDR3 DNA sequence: TGTGCCAGCAGGCGGGCCGCTCGGGGCTCTGGAAACACCATATATTTT.

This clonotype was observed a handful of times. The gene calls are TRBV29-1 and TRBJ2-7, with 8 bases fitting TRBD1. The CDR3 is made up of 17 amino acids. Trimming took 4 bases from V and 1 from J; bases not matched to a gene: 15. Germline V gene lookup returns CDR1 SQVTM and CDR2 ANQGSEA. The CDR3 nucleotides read TGCAGCGTTGGGGTTGGGACAGGAAACCAGATTTCCTACGAGCAGTACTTC. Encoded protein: CSVGVGTGNQISYEQYF.

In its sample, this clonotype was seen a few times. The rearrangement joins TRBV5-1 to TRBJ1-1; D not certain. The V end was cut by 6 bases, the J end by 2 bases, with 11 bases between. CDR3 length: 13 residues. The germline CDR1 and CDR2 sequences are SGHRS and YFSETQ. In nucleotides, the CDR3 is TGCGCCAGCATCAGCCAGGAAAACACTGAAGCTTTCTTT. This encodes CASISQENTEAFF.

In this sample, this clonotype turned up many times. This CDR3 is CSARVTSGKFYNEQFF. CDR3 sequence (DNA): TGCAGTGCTAGAGTCACTAGCGGGAAGTTCTACAATGAGCAGTTCTTC. The genes are TRBV20-1 and TRBJ2-1; 10 nucleotides align to TRBD2. Germline V gives CDR1 DFQATT, CDR2 SNEGSKA (reference sequence). V gave up 1 base and J gave up 3 bases; unmatched junction bases: 6. The CDR3 contains 16 residues.

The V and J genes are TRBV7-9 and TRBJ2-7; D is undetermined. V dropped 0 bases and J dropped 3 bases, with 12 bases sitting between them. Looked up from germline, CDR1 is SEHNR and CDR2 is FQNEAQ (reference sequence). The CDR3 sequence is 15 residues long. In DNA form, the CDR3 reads TGTGCCAGCAGCTTAGCCACCGGCACATTCTACGAGCAGTACTTC. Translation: CASSLATGTFYEQYF.

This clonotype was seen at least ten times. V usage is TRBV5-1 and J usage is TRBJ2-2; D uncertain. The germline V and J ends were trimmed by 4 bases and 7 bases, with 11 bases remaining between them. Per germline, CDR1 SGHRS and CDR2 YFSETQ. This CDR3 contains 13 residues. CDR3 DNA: TGCGCCAGCAGCCAACTCCGAGACGGGGAGCTGTTTTTT. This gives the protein CASSQLRDGELFF.

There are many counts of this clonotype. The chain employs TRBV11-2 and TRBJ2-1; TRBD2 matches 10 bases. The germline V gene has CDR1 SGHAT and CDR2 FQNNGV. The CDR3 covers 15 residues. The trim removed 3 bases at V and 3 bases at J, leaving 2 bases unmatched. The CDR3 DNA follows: TGTGCCAGCAGCTTCCTAGCGGGAGACTACAATGAGCAGTTCTTC. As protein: CASSFLAGDYNEQFF. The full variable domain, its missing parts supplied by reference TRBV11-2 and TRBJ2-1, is EAGVAQSPRYKIIEKRQSVAFWCNPISGHATLYWYQQILGQGPKLLIQFQNNGVVDDSQLPKDRFSAERLKGVDSTLKIQPAKLEDSAVYLCASSFLAGDYNEQFFGPGTRLTVL.

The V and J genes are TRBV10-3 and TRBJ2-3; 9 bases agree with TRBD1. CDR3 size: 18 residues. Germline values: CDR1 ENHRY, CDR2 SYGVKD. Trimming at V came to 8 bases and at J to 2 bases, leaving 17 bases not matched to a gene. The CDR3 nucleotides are TGTGCCATCCGGAGGCGGGACAGGGACGTAATCGACACAGATACGCAGTATTTT. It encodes CAIRRRDRDVIDTDTQYF.

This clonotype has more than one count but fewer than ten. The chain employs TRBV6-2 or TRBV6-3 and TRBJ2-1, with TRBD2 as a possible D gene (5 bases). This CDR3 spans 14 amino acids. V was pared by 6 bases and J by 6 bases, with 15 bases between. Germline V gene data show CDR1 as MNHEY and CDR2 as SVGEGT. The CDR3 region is CASSPLRVANEQFF. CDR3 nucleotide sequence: TGTGCCAGCAGCCCCCTGAGGGTTGCCAATGAGCAGTTCTTC.

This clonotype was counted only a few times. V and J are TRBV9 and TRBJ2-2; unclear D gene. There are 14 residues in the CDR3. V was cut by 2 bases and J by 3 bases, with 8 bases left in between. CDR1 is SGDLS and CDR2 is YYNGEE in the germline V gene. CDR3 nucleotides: TGTGCCAGCAGCGTCGCGGTTCACACCGGGGAGCTGTTTTTT. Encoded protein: CASSVAVHTGELFF.

As DNA, the CDR3 is TGCGCCAGCAGCCAAGATGGAGGGACGGAAACCGAAAAACTGTTTTTT. It yields the protein CASSQDGGTETEKLFF. The V call is TRBV4-3, the J call TRBJ1-4; D is perhaps TRBD1 (5 bases). The V gene lost 0 bases and the J gene lost 8 bases, with 16 bases spanning the gap. The length of the CDR3 is 16 residues. Germline assignment: CDR1 LGHNA and CDR2 YSLEER.

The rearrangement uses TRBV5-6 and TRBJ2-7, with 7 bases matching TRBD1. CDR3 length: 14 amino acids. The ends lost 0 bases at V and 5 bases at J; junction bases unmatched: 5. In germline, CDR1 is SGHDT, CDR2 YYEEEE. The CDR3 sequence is CASSLVGQGDEQYF. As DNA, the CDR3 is TGTGCCAGCAGCTTGGTCGGCCAGGGGGACGAGCAGTACTTC.

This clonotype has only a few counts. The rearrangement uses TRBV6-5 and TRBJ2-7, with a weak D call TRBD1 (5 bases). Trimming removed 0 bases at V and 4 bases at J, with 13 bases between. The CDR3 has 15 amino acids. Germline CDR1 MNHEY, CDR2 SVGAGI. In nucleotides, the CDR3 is TGTGCCAGCAGTTACTCGTCAGGGTTAGCATACGAGCAGTACTTC. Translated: CASSYSSGLAYEQYF.

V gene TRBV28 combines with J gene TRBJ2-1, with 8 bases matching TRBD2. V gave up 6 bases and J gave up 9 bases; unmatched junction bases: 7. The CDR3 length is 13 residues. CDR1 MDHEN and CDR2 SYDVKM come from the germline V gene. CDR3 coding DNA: TGTGCCAGCAGACAAGGGACTAGAAGTGAGCAGTTCTTC. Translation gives CASRQGTRSEQFF.